The 25 T cell receptor beta chains below were found in one sample sequenced in a study of blood T cell repertoires in COVID-19. Profiling relied on immunoSEQ multiplex PCR, and the TCRdb table lists in-frame clones only, not all of them. This sample has 250,000 to 350,000 clones, with roughly 88% found just once. Sequencing used peripheral blood. All receptors derive from a woman between 50 and 59 years old with active or convalescent COVID-19.

A remark on this clone: Other DNA sequences within the sample encode an identical CDR3. This sequence joins TRBV6-5 and TRBJ1-2; D unresolved. V lost 4 bases and J lost 5, with 5 bases in between. Germline V gene lookup returns CDR1 MNHEY and CDR2 SVGAGI. The CDR3 sequence is 11 residues long. The CDR3, as DNA: TGTGCCAGCAGTTCGGGGTATGGCTACACCTTC. Amino acids: CASSSGYGYTF.

V and J are TRBV9 and TRBJ2-2; perhaps TRBD2 as D (6 bases). The CDR3 length is 15 residues. V lost 7 bases to trimming and J lost 0 bases, with 13 bases between them. Per the germline V gene, CDR1 is SGDLS and CDR2 is YYNGEE. CDR3 loop: CASLPGLANTGELFF. The CDR3 DNA reads as TGTGCCAGCCTCCCGGGACTGGCGAACACCGGGGAGCTGTTTTTT. The variable domain in full, with the rest retrieved from reference TRBV9 and TRBJ2-2, is DSGVTQTPKHLITATGQRVTLRCSPRSGDLSVYWYQQSLDQGLQFLIQYYNGEERAKGNILERFSAQQFPDLHSELNLSSLELGDSALYFCASLPGLANTGELFFGEGSRLTVL.

The rearrangement links TRBV4-3 to TRBJ2-1, with TRBD2 matching 7 bases. The germline V gene encodes CDR1 LGHNA and CDR2 YSLEER. The CDR3 covers 21 residues. Losses at the gene ends were 3 bases for V and 0 bases for J; bases not matched to a gene: 20. CDR3 in amino acids: CASSQVHRGHPAGLSYNEQFF. In DNA form, the CDR3 reads TGCGCCAGCAGCCAGGTACACAGAGGGCATCCAGCGGGGCTCTCCTACAATGAGCAGTTCTTC.

The genes are TRBV4-1 and TRBJ2-1; 8 bases agree with TRBD2. Germline CDR1 is MGHRA and CDR2 is YSYEKL. Trimming took 2 bases from V and 1 from J; bases not matched to a gene: 1. The CDR3 has 15 residues. Here the CDR3 reads CASSQLAGSYNEQFF. The CDR3 DNA follows: TGCGCCAGCAGCCAACTAGCGGGTTCCTACAATGAGCAGTTCTTC.

The rearrangement joins TRBV7-8 to TRBJ1-1; D is perhaps TRBD1 (5 bases). V was clipped by 0 bases and J by 0 bases, with 8 bases between them. Looked up from germline, CDR1 is SGHVS and CDR2 is FQNEAQ. The CDR3 runs 15 residues. Here the CDR3 reads CASSLALGVNTEAFF. The CDR3 DNA is TGTGCCAGCAGCTTAGCGTTAGGGGTGAACACTGAAGCTTTCTTT.

The chain is built from TRBV7-8 and TRBJ2-7; 8 nucleotides match TRBD2. The CDR3 has 15 residues. Germline CDR1 reads SGHVS; CDR2 reads FQNEAQ. V shed 1 base and J 0 bases; nucleotides not matched to a gene: 2. The chain's CDR3 is CASSLVTSDSYEQYF. DNA for the CDR3: TGTGCCAGCAGCTTAGTGACTAGCGACTCCTACGAGCAGTACTTC.

The chain is built from TRBV10-2 and TRBJ1-2; TRBD1 aligns across 7 bases. CDR3 length: 16 amino acids. CDR1 and CDR2 (germline): WSHSY, SAAADI. Germline trimming cut 0 bases from V and 3 bases from J; bases unmatched to any gene: 7. The CDR3 bases are TGCGCCAGCAGTGAGTCGACACAGGGGAAAGACTATGGCTACACCTTC. Its protein is CASSESTQGKDYGYTF.

The gene calls are TRBV7-3 and TRBJ2-2; unclear D gene. From germline, CDR1 is SGHTA and CDR2 FQGTGA. The CDR3 has 13 amino acids. Between the trimmed V and J ends, which lost 0 bases and 7 bases, there was a span of 6 bases. The CDR3 loop is CASSLTTGGELFF. CDR3 in DNA: TGTGCCAGCAGCTTAACGACGGGCGGGGAGCTGTTTTTT.

The chain combines TRBV2 with TRBJ1-2; D may be TRBD1 (5 bases). Between the trimmed V and J ends, which lost 5 bases and 0 bases, there was a span of 10 bases. The CDR3 is made up of 14 amino acids. Germline assignment: CDR1 SNHLY and CDR2 FYNNEI. Here the CDR3 reads CASSKEQANYGYTF. In DNA form, the CDR3 reads TGTGCCAGCAGTAAAGAACAGGCTAACTATGGCTACACCTTC.

The genes are TRBV7-6 and TRBJ1-1, with 7 bases matching TRBD1. J gave up 0 bases and V 1 base, and 8 bases lay outside the gene matches. Germline-derived CDR1 and CDR2 are SGHVS and FNYEAQ. This CDR3 contains 17 residues. The DNA for the CDR3 is TGTGCCAGCAGCTTAGATCATTTGGGACAGTTGAACACTGAAGCTTTCTTT. Translated: CASSLDHLGQLNTEAFF.

This chain connects TRBV6-5 to TRBJ1-6; D is perhaps TRBD1 (5 bases). Germline CDR1 reads MNHEY; CDR2 reads SVGAGI. There are 15 residues in the CDR3. V lost 2 bases to trimming and J lost 4 bases, with 9 bases between them. CDR3 protein: CASSYRQPYNSPLHF. As DNA, the CDR3 is TGTGCCAGCAGTTACAGACAGCCTTATAATTCACCCCTCCACTTT.

The chain carries TRBV7-3 and TRBJ1-1, with 12 bases matching TRBD1. V was pared by 5 bases and J by 5 bases, with 15 bases of the junction left unmatched. CDR1 is SGHTA and CDR2 is FQGTGA in the germline V gene. This CDR3 has 18 residues. The CDR3 loop reads CASSPRPIGTGGRTEAFF. CDR3 nucleotides: TGTGCCAGCAGCCCAAGGCCGATTGGGACAGGGGGCCGGACTGAAGCTTTCTTT.

A single count supports this clone. The chain has TRBV6-2 or TRBV6-3 and TRBJ1-2; TRBD1 agrees at 10 bases. V lost 5 bases and J lost 6; bases outside the gene matches: 6. In germline, CDR1 is MNHEY, CDR2 SVGEGT. The CDR3 spans 14 residues. CDR3 loop: CASSRDRGLHGYTF. The DNA for the CDR3 is TGTGCCAGCAGTCGGGACAGGGGCTTACATGGCTACACCTTC.

The V and J genes are TRBV11-2 and TRBJ1-1; D uncertain. Germline assignment: CDR1 SGHAT and CDR2 FQNNGV. CDR3 length: 13 residues. V was trimmed by 3 bases and J by 2 bases, leaving 7 bases between them. The CDR3 DNA is TGTGCCAGCAGCTTTGATAGCAACACTGAAGCTTTCTTT. It codes for CASSFDSNTEAFF.

This clone was detected only a few times. The CDR3 region has the DNA TGTGCCAGCAGCCAAGAGTGGGGGACAGTCCCGATGTGGACTGAAGCTTTCTTT. It codes for CASSQEWGTVPMWTEAFF. The chain combines TRBV14 with TRBJ1-1; the match to TRBD1 covers 7 bases. The CDR3 extends over 18 amino acids. Germline V gene sequence: CDR1 SGHDN, CDR2 FVKESK. Trimming at V came to 0 bases and at J to 5 bases, leaving 15 bases not matched to a gene.

The chain combines TRBV9 with TRBJ2-1, with 7 positions matching TRBD1. Germline values: CDR1 SGDLS, CDR2 YYNGEE. Trimming removed 0 bases from V and 2 bases from J; junction bases left unmatched: 2. The CDR3 sequence is 15 residues long. In DNA, the CDR3 is TGTGCCAGCAGCGTAGCCCAGGGGGCCTACAATGAGCAGTTCTTC. This sequence encodes CASSVAQGAYNEQFF. Complete variable domain (other parts from reference TRBV9 and TRBJ2-1): DSGVTQTPKHLITATGQRVTLRCSPRSGDLSVYWYQQSLDQGLQFLIQYYNGEERAKGNILERFSAQQFPDLHSELNLSSLELGDSALYFCASSVAQGAYNEQFFGPGTRLTVL.

This clone was seen only once. The chain employs TRBV9 and TRBJ2-3; TRBD1 matches 9 bases. Germline CDR1 SGDLS, CDR2 YYNGEE. V trimming: 2 bases; J trimming: 4 bases; junction bases outside the gene matches: 5. This CDR3 spans 15 amino acids. The DNA of the CDR3 is TGTGCCAGCAGCGTCACGGGGACAGGGTCAGATACGCAGTATTTT. Translated: CASSVTGTGSDTQYF.

This clone came up once. J is TRBJ2-5 and V is TRBV19; TRBD2 agrees at 8 bases. The V gene end was trimmed by 6 bases and the J gene end by 4 bases; junction bases not matched to a gene: 7. Germline V gene lookup returns CDR1 LNHDA and CDR2 SQIVND (reference sequence). The CDR3 consists of 14 residues. CDR3 DNA sequence: TGTGCCAGTAGCAGAGCGGGAGAGGGAGAGACCCAGTACTTC. Protein: CASSRAGEGETQYF.

J is TRBJ2-3 and V is TRBV9; D unresolved. V was shortened by 4 bases and J by 2 bases, with 11 bases between the two germline ends. CDR3 length: 14 residues. Per germline, CDR1 SGDLS and CDR2 YYNGEE. CDR3 DNA: TGTGCCAGCAGCTATGGGCCCGACACAGATACGCAGTATTTT. Its protein product is CASSYGPDTDTQYF.

The chain has TRBV28 and TRBJ2-1; 8 nucleotides align to TRBD2. The V gene's germline CDR1 is MDHEN and CDR2 SYDVKM. Losses at the gene ends were 6 bases for V and 7 bases for J; bases not matched to a gene: 14. The CDR3 extends over 16 amino acids. CDR3 region: CASRTMGLGVFNEQFF. Here the CDR3 DNA reads TGTGCCAGCAGGACTATGGGACTAGGGGTATTTAATGAGCAGTTCTTC.

The gene calls are TRBV5-8 and TRBJ2-1; no reliable D call. This CDR3 spans 12 amino acids. V lost 1 base to trimming and J lost 10 bases, with 9 bases between them. The germline V gene has CDR1 SGHTS and CDR2 YDEGEE. CDR3 region: CASSLLLGEQFF. Here the CDR3 DNA reads TGTGCCAGCAGCTTGCTGTTGGGCGAGCAGTTCTTC.

The J gene is TRBJ1-2, the V gene TRBV25-1, with D perhaps matching TRBD1 (5 bases). CDR1 is MGHDK and CDR2 is SYGVNS in the germline V gene. Trimming removed 10 bases from V and 8 bases from J, with 23 bases in between. The CDR3 consists of 14 residues. The chain's CDR3 is CATIPSGGTYGYTF. The CDR3 DNA sequence: TGTGCCACCATCCCATCAGGAGGGACTTACGGCTACACCTTC.

The sample holds a few counts of this clone. The V gene is TRBV9, the J gene TRBJ2-1, with 7 bases aligning to TRBD2. CDR1 and CDR2 (germline): SGDLS, YYNGEE. CDR3 length: 16 residues. V shed 3 bases, J shed 8 bases, and the junction held 14 bases outside the gene matches. The CDR3: CASSASGGRAGDEQFF. CDR3 sequence (DNA): TGTGCCAGCAGCGCCTCCGGAGGGAGGGCGGGGGATGAGCAGTTCTTC.

This chain joins TRBV25-1 and TRBJ1-1; TRBD1 aligns across 7 bases. Germline V gives CDR1 MGHDK, CDR2 SYGVNS. The V and J ends lost 6 bases and 6 bases, in that order; junction bases with no gene match: 13. This CDR3 contains 15 residues. Here the CDR3 reads CASSETGRFRPEAFF. CDR3 nucleotides: TGTGCCAGCAGCGAGACAGGGAGGTTTAGGCCTGAAGCTTTCTTT.

This clone was detected once. The chain links TRBV6-1 to TRBJ1-2, with D perhaps matching TRBD1 (6 bases). V lost 3 bases to trimming and J lost 8 bases, with 25 bases between them. The germline V gene has CDR1 MNHNS and CDR2 SASEGT. The CDR3 loop spans 17 amino acids. The CDR3 loop reads CASSEGAGVTNLKGYTF. The CDR3 DNA reads as TGTGCCAGCAGTGAGGGAGCAGGGGTTACTAACTTGAAAGGCTACACCTTC.